Following are 5 T cell receptor beta chains from one sample sequenced in a study of human T cells and chemical hapten exposure. TCRdb fed the RACE reads into MiXCR, producing one record per CDR3 protein. The table has about 160,000 distinct CDR3 sequences, 28% seen once. Time point meaning: patch test 3, about 24 weeks after DPC sensitization. The treatment here: therapeutic diphenylcyclopropenone sensitization with weekly scalp DPC. The input for sequencing was whole blood, taken in connection with sensitization to the hapten diphenylcyclopropenone (DPC). These receptors were taken from a woman younger than 30 with alopecia areata. Some clones in this sample may be carry-over from other donors' samples.

This rearrangement joins TRBV4-1 to TRBJ1-1, with D hard to call. There are 15 residues in the CDR3. Germline V gives CDR1 MGHRA, CDR2 YSYEKL. V lost 1 base, J lost 4 bases, and 13 bases lay in between. CDR3 in amino acids: CASSQADGRATEAFF. Written as DNA, the CDR3 is TGCGCCAGCAGCCAAGCTGATGGTCGGGCCACTGAAGCTTTCTTT.

J is TRBJ2-1 and V is TRBV5-6; D ambiguous. From germline, CDR1 is SGHDT and CDR2 YYEEEE. The ends were cut back, 7 bases at V and 1 base at J, with 15 bases in the middle. CDR3 length: 15 amino acids. For the CDR3, the DNA is TGTGCCAGCGCTTTCTCAGGTAGATCCTACAATGAGCAGTTCTTC. Its protein product is CASAFSGRSYNEQFF.

The chain uses TRBV5-1 and TRBJ1-1, with unresolved D. This CDR3 region has 14 residues. Trimming cost V 6 bases and J 1 base, with 13 bases left between them. In germline, CDR1 is SGHRS, CDR2 YFSETQ. CDR3: CASTPGPGNTEAFF. The CDR3 DNA is TGCGCCAGCACTCCCGGACCTGGGAACACTGAAGCTTTCTTT.

This clonotype was seen a handful of times. This chain uses TRBV6-2 or TRBV6-3 with TRBJ2-7; D unclear. Germline V gives CDR1 MNHEY, CDR2 SVGEGT. This CDR3 region has 14 residues. Between the trimmed V and J ends, which lost 2 bases and 0 bases, there was a span of 8 bases. The CDR3 region is CASSYPLVSYEQYF. Here the CDR3 DNA reads TGTGCCAGCAGTTACCCGTTAGTCTCCTACGAGCAGTACTTC.

The table lists this clonotype with many counts. The rearrangement joins TRBV18 to TRBJ1-1; 9 nucleotides align to TRBD1. The CDR3 totals 14 residues. The V and J ends lost 4 bases and 1 base, in that order; junction bases with no gene match: 1. CDR1 is KGHSH, CDR2 LQKENI, per germline. DNA of the CDR3: TGTGCCAGCTCACGGGGACAGGGGAACACTGAAGCTTTCTTT. This gives the protein CASSRGQGNTEAFF.